This TCR beta chain was sequenced in a study of blood T cell repertoires in COVID-19. In the original workflow: Amplification of reference gene primers provided the estimated nucleated cell counts. The method was immunoSEQ multiplex PCR; TCRdb's version includes in-frame clones alone and lacks a portion of them. Clone size and the V and J calls come from that table; the DNA yielded D and trimming. Here the sample spans roughly 120,000 clones, around three quarters being singletons. The CDR3 is 15 amino acids. The junction had 6 bases not matched to a gene; V was cut back by 2 bases and J by 8 bases. Germline assignment: CDR1 KGHDR and CDR2 SFDVKD.

The sequence came from a man aged 65-85 years with acute or convalescent COVID-19. The sample consisted of peripheral blood. The gene calls are TRBV24-1 and TRBJ1-3; 9 bases are shared with TRBD1. CDR3 protein: CATSDSRTGADTIYF. CDR3 in DNA: TGTGCCACCAGTGATTCAAGGACAGGGGCAGACACCATATATTTT.